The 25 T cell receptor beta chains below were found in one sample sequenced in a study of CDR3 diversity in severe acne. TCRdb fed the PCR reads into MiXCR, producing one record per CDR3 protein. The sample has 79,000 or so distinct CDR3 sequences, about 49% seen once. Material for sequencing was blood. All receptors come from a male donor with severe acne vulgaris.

The CDR3 reads CSARDSTGDGYTF. CDR3 nucleotides: TGCAGCGCCCGGGACAGTACAGGCGATGGCTACACCTTC. The chain links TRBV29-1 to TRBJ1-2; 7 nucleotides line up with TRBD1. Looked up from germline, CDR1 is SQVTM and CDR2 is ANQGSEA. The CDR3 extends over 13 amino acids. The ends lost 7 bases at V and 6 bases at J; junction bases unmatched: 11.

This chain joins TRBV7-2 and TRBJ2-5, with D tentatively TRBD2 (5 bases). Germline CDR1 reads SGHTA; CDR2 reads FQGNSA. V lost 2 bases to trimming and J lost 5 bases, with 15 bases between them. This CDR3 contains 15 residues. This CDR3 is CASSLSFSSWETQYF. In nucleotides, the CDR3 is TGTGCCAGCAGCTTATCATTTTCTAGCTGGGAGACCCAGTACTTC.

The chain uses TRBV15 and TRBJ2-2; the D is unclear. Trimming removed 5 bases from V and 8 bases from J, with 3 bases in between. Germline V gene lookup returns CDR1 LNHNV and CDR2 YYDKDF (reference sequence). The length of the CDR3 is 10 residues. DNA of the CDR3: TGTGCCACCAGCCGAGGGGAGCTGTTTTTT. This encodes CATSRGELFF.

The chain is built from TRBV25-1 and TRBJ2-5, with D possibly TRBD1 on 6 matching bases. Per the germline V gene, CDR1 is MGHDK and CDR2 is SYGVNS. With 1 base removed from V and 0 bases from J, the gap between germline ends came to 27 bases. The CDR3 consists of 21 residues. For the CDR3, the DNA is TGTGCCAGCAGTGAATCACCTCGACAGTCTAGGAAGGGGGAGTACCAAGAGACCCAGTACTTC. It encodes CASSESPRQSRKGEYQETQYF.

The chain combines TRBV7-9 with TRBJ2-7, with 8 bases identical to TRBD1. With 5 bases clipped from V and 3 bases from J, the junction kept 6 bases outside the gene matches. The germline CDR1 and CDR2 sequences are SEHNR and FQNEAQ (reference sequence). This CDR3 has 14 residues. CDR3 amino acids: CASSPQGVGYEQYF. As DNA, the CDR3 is TGTGCCAGCAGCCCACAGGGGGTAGGCTACGAGCAGTACTTC.

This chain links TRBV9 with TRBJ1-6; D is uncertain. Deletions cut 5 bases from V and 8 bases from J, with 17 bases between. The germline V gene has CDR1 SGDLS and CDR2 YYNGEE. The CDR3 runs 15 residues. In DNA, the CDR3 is TGTGCCAGCAGTTTTTGGCTTCCCAGCCATTCACCCCTCCACTTT. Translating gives CASSFWLPSHSPLHF.

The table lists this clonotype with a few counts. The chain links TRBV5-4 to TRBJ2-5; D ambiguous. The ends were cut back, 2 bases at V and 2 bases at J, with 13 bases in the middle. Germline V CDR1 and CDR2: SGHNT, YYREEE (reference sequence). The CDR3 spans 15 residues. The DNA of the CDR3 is TGTGCCAGCAGCTTTGCACGGACGGTACAAGAGACCCAGTACTTC. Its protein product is CASSFARTVQETQYF.

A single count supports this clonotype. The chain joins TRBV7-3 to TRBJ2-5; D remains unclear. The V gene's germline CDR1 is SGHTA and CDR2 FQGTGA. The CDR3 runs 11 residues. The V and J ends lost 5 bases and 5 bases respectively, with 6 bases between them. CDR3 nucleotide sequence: TGTGCCAGCAGCCACTTGGAGACCCAGTACTTC. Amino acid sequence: CASSHLETQYF.

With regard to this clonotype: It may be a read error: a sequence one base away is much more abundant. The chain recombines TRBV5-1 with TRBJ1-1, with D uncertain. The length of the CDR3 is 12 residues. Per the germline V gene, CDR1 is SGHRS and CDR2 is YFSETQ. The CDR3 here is CANSLHNTEAFF. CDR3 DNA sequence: TGCGCCAACAGCTTACATAACACTGAAGCTTTCTTT.

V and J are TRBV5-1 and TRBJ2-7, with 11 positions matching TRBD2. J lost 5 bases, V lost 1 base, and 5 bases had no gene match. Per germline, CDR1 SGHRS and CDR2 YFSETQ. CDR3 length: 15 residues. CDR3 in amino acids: CASSLRTSGSNEQYF. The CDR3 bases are TGCGCCAGCAGCTTGCGAACTAGCGGGAGCAACGAGCAGTACTTC. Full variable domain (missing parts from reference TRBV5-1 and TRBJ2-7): KAGVTQTPRYLIKTRGQQVTLSCSPISGHRSVSWYQQTPGQGLQFLFEYFSETQRNKGNFPGRFSGRQFSNSRSEMNVSTLELGDSALYLCASSLRTSGSNEQYFGPGTRLTVT.

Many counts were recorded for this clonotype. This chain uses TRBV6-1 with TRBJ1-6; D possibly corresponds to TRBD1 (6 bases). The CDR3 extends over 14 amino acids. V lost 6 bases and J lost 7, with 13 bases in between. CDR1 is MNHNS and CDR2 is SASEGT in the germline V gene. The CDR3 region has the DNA TGTGCCAGCAGACCGGGACAATCAAATTCACCCCTCCACTTT. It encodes CASRPGQSNSPLHF.

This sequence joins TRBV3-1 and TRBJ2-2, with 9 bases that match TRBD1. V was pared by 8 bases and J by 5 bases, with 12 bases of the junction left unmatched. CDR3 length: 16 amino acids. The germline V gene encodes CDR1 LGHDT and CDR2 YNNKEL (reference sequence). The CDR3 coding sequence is TGTGCCAGCTCTGGACAGGGGCGTATGATAACCGGGGAGCTGTTTTTT. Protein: CASSGQGRMITGELFF.

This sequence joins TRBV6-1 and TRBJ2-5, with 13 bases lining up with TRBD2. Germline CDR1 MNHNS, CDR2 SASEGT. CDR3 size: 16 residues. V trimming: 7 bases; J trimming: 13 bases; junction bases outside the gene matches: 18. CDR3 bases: TGTGCCAGCATCCTTGGACTAGCGGGAGTCGAAGAGGCCCTGTACTTC. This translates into CASILGLAGVEEALYF.

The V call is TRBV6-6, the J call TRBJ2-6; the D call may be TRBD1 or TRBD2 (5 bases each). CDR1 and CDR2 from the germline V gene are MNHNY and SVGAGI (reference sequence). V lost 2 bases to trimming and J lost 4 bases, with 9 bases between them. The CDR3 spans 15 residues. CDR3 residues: CASSYEGTGANVLTF. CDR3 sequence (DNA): TGTGCCAGCAGTTACGAGGGGACCGGGGCCAACGTCCTGACTTTC.

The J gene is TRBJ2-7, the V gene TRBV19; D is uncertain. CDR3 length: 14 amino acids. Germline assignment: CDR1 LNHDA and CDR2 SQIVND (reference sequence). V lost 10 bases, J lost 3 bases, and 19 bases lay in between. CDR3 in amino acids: CANSLVSVDYEQYF. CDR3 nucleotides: TGTGCCAACAGCTTAGTGTCGGTGGACTACGAGCAGTACTTC.

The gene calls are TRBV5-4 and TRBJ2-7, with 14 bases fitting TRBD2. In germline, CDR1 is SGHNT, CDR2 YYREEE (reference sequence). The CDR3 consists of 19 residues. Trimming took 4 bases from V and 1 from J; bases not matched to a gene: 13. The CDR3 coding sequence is TGTGCCAGCAGCCGCCTCATTTTGGGACTAGCGGGAGATTCCTACGAGCAGTACTTC. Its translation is CASSRLILGLAGDSYEQYF.

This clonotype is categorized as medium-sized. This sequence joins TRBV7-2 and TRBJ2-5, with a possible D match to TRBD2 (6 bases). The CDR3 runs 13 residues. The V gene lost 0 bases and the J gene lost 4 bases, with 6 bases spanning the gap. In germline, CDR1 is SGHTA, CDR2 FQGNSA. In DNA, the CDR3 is TGTGCCAGCAGCTTAGCGGGGGGAGAGACCCAGTACTTC. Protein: CASSLAGGETQYF.

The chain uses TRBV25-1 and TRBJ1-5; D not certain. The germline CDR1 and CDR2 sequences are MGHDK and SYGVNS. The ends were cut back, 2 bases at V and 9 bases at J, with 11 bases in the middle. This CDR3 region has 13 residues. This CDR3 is CASSERTGRPQHF. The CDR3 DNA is TGTGCCAGCAGTGAACGGACCGGACGGCCCCAGCATTTT.

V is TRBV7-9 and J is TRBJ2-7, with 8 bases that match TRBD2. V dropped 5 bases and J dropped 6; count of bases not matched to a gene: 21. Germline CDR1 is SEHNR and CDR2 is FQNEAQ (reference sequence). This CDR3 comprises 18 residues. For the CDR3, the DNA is TGTGCCAGCAGCCCAAACGGGCGACCTAGCGGGTCCCTGGCCGAGCAGTACTTC. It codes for CASSPNGRPSGSLAEQYF.

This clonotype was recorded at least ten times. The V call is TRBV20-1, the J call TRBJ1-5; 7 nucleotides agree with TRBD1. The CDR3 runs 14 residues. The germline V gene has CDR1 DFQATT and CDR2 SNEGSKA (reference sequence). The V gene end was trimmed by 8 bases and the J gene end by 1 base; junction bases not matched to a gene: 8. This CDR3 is CSTYSTGSNQPQHF. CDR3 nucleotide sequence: TGCAGTACCTATTCGACAGGGAGCAATCAGCCCCAGCATTTT.

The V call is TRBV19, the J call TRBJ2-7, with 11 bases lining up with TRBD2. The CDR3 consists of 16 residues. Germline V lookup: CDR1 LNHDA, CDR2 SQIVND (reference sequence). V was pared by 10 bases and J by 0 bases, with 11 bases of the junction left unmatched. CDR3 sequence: CATRFGTSGSSYEQYF. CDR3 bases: TGTGCCACCCGTTTCGGGACTAGCGGAAGCTCCTACGAGCAGTACTTC. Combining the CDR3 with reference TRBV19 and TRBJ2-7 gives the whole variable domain DGGITQSPKYLFRKEGQNVTLSCEQNLNHDAMYWYRQDPGQGLRLIYYSQIVNDFQKGDIAEGYSVSREKKESFPLTVTSAQKNPTAFYLCATRFGTSGSSYEQYFGPGTRLTVT.

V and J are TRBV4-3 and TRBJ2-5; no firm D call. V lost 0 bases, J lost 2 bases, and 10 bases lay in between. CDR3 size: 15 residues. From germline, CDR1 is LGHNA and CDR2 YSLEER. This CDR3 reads CASSQDREFQETQYF. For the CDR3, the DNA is TGCGCCAGCAGCCAAGATAGGGAATTTCAAGAGACCCAGTACTTC.

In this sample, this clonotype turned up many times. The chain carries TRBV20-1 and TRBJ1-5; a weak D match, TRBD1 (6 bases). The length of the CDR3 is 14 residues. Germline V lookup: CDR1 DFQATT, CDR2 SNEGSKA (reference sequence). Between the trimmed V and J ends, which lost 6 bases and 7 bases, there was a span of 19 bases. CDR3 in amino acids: CSALEVGGGQPQHF. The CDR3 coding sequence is TGCAGTGCCCTGGAGGTGGGGGGCGGCCAGCCCCAGCATTTT.

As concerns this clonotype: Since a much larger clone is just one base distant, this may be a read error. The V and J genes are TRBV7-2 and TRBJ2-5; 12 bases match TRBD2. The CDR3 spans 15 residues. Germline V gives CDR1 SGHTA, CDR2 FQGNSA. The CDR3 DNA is TGTGCCAGCAGCCATAGGACTAGCGGGACAGAGGCCCAGTACTTC. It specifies CASSHRTSGTEAQYF.

CDR3 residues: CASRRTSGSGGNEAFF. The CDR3 DNA sequence: TGTGCCAGCAGGCGGACTAGCGGGAGTGGGGGCAATGAAGCTTTCTTT. This rearrangement joins TRBV2 to TRBJ1-1, with D perhaps TRBD1 (6 bases). Germline CDR1 SNHLY, CDR2 FYNNEI. V was trimmed by 6 bases and J by 7 bases, leaving 24 bases between them. The CDR3 runs to 16 residues.